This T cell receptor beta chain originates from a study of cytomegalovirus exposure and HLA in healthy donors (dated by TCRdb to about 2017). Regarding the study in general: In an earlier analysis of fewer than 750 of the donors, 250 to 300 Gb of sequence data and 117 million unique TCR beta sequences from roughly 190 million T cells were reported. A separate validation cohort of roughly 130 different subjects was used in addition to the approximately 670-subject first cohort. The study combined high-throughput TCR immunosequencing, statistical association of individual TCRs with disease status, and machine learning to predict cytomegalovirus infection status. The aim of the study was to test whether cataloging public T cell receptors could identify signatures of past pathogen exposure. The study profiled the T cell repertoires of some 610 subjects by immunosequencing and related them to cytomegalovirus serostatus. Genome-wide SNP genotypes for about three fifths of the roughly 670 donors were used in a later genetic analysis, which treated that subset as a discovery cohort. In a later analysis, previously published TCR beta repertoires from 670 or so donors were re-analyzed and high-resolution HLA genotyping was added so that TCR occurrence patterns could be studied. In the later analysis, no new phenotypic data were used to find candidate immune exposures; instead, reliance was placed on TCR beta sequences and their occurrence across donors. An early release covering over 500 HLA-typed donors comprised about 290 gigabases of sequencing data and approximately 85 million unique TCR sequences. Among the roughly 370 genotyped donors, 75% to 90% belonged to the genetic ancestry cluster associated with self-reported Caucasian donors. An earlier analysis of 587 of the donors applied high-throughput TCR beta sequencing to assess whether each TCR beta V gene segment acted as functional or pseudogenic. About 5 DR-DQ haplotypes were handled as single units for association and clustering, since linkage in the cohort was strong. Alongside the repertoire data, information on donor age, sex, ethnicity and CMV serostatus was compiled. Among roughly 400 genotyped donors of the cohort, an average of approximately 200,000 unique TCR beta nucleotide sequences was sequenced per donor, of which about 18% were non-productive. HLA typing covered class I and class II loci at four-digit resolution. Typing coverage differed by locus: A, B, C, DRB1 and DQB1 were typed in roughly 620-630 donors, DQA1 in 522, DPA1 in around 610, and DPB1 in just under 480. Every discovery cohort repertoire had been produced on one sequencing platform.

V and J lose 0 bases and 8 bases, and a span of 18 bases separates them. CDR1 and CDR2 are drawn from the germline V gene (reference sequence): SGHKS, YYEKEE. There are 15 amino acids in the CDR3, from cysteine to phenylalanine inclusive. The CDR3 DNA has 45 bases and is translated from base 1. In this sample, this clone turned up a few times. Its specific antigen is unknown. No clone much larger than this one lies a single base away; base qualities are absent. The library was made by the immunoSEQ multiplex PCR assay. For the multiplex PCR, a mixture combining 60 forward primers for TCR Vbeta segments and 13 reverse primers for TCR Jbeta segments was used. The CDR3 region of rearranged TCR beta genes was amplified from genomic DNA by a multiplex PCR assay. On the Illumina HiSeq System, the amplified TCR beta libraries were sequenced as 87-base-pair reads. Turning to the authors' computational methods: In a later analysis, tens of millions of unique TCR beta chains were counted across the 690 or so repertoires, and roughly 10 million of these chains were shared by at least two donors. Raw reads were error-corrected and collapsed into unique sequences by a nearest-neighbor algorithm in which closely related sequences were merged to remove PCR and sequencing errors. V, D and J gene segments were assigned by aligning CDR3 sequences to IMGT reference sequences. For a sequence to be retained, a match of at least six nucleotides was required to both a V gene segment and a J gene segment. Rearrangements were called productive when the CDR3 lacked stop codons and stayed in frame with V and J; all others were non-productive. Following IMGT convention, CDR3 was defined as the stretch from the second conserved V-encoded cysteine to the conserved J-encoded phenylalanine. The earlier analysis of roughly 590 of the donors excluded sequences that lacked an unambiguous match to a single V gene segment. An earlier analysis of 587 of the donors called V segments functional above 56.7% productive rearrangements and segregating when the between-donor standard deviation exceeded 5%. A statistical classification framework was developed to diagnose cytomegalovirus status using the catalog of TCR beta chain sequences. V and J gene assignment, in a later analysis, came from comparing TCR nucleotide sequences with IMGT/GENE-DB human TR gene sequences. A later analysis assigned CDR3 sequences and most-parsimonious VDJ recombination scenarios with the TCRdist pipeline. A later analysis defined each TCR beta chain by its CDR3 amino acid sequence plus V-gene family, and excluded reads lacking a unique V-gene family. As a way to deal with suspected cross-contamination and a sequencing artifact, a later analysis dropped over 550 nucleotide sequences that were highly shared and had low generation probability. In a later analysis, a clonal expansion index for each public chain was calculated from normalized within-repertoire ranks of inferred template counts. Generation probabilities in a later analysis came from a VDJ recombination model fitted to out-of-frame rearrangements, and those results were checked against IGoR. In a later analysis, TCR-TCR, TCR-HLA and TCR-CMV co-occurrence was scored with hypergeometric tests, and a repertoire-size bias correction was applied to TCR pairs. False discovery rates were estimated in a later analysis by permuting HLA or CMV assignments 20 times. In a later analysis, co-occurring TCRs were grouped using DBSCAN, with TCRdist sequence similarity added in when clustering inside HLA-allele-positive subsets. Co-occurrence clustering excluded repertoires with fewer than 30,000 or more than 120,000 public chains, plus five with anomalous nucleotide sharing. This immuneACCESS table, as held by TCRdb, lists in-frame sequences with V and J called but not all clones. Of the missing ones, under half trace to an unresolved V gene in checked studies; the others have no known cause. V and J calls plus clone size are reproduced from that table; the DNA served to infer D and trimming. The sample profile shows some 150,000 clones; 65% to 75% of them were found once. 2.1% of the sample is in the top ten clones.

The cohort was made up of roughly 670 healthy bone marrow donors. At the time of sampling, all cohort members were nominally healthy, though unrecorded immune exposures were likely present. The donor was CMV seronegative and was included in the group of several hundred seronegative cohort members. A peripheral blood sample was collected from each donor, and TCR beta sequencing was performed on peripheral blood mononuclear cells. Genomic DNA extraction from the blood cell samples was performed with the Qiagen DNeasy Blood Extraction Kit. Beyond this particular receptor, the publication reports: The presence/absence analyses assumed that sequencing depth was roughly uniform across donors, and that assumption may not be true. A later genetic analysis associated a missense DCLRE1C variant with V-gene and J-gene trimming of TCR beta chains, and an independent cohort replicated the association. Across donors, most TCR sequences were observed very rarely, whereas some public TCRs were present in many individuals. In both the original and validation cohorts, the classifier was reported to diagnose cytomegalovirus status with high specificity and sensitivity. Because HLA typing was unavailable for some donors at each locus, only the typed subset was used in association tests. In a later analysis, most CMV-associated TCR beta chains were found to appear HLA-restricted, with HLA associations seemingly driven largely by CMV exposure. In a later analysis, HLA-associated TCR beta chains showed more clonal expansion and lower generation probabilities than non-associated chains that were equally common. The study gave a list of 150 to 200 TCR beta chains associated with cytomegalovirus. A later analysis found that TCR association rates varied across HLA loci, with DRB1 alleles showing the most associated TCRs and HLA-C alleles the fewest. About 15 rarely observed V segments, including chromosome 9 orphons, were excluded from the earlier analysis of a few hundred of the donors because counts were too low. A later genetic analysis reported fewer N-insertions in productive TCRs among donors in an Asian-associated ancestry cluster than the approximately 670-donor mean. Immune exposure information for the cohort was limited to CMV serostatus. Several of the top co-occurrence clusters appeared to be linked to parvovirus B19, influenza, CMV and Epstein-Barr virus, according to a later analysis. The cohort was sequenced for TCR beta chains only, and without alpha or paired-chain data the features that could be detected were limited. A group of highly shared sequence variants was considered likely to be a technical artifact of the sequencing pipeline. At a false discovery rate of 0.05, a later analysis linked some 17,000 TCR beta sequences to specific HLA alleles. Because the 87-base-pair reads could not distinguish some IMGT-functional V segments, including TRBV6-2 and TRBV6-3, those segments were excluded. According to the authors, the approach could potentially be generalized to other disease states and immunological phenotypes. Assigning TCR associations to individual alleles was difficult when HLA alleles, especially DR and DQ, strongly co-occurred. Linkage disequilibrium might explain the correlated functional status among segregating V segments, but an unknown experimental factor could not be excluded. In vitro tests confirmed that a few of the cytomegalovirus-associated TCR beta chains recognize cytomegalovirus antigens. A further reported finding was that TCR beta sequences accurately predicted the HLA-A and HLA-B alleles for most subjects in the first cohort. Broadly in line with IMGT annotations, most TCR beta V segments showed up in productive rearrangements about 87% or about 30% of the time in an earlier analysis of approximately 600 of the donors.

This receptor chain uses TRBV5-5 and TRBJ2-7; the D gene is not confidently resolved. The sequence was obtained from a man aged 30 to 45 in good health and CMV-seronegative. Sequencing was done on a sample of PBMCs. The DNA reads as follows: TGTGCCAGCAGCTTGGCCAGTGTGCAGGTTGATCAGCAGTACTTC. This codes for CASSLASVQVDQQYF.